These 24 T cell receptor beta chains share one sample of origin, sequenced in a study of T cells in Graves' hyperthyroidism and ophthalmopathy. What was amplified from RNA transcripts were TCR beta CDR3 regions. Using the HTBI primer set, a first-round RT-PCR was run on the TCR CDR3. TCRdb reanalysed the multiplex PCR reads using MiXCR and keeps one entry per CDR3 protein. The sample consists of 400,000 to 600,000 distinct CDR3 sequences, about 20% of them appearing once. The specimen was blood. Receptor source: a man in his late teens or twenties with Graves' hyperthyroidism.

In its sample, this clonotype was seen a few times. The chain has TRBV18 and TRBJ1-5; no clear D gene. Germline CDR1 is KGHSH and CDR2 is LQKENI. The CDR3 has 15 amino acids. Trimming shortened V by 3 bases and J by 5 bases, and 14 bases separated the two germline ends. In nucleotides, the CDR3 is TGTGCCAGCTCACCCTCCCAACAAAGTTATCAGCCCCAGCATTTT. Amino acids: CASSPSQQSYQPQHF.

This clonotype was counted only a few times. The gene calls are TRBV12-3 or TRBV12-4 and TRBJ1-5; D is unclear. Trimming removed 2 bases at V and 5 bases at J, with 13 bases between. This CDR3 is built from 15 residues. CDR3 nucleotides: TGTGCCAGCAGTTTAACCGCCCGAGGAGATCAGCCCCAGCATTTT. It is translated as CASSLTARGDQPQHF.

In this sample, this clonotype turned up many times. This chain joins TRBV24-1 and TRBJ1-2; D possibly corresponds to TRBD1 (6 bases). The CDR3 has 13 residues. Germline CDR1 is KGHDR and CDR2 is SFDVKD. The germline V and J ends were trimmed by 9 bases and 0 bases, with 10 bases remaining between them. Here the CDR3 DNA reads TGTGCCACCTCGACAGGAACTAACTATGGCTACACCTTC. It is translated as CATSTGTNYGYTF.

The chain links TRBV6-1 to TRBJ1-1, with D possibly being TRBD1 (6 bases). The CDR3 totals 16 residues. Germline assignment: CDR1 MNHNS and CDR2 SASEGT. The V end was cut by 2 bases, the J end by 4 bases, with 17 bases between. CDR3 in DNA: TGTGCCAGCAGTGAAATGGGACAAACGGGGGCCACTGAAGCTTTCTTT. Translating it yields CASSEMGQTGATEAFF.

This clonotype was seen at least ten times. The chain combines TRBV2 with TRBJ1-1; unclear D gene. CDR1 and CDR2 (germline): SNHLY, FYNNEI. The CDR3 has 13 residues. Trimming removed 9 bases from V and 0 bases from J, with 11 bases in between. CDR3 nucleotides: TGTGCCAGTATACAGAGATTGAACACTGAAGCTTTCTTT. This codes for CASIQRLNTEAFF.

This clonotype has at least ten counts. The rearrangement uses TRBV30 and TRBJ2-7, with a weak D call TRBD2 (5 bases). The CDR3 has 11 residues. Germline V lookup: CDR1 GTSNPN, CDR2 SVGIG (reference sequence). Trimming shortened V by 2 bases and J by 5 bases, and 7 bases separated the two germline ends. CDR3 nucleotides: TGTGCCTGGAGTAAGAGGGACGAGCAGTACTTC. Its translation is CAWSKRDEQYF.

Many counts were recorded for this clonotype. The rearrangement uses TRBV6-1 and TRBJ2-5, with 7 bases identical to TRBD2. Trimming cost V 7 bases and J 7 bases; bases outside gene matches: 3. Germline V gene lookup returns CDR1 MNHNS and CDR2 SASEGT. The CDR3 is 11 amino acids. The CDR3 reads CASTSGGTQYF. The CDR3 DNA is TGTGCCAGCACCTCGGGAGGGACCCAGTACTTC.

This clonotype was counted ten times or more. V usage is TRBV19 and J usage is TRBJ1-1; the D gene is possibly TRBD1 (5 bases). Germline V CDR1 and CDR2: LNHDA, SQIVND (reference sequence). V was shortened by 5 bases and J by 1 base, with 14 bases between the two germline ends. This CDR3 contains 15 residues. The CDR3 region is CASSSPGRRNTEAFF. CDR3 in DNA: TGTGCCAGTAGTTCCCCGGGACGGAGGAACACTGAAGCTTTCTTT.

This clonotype occurred once. V usage is TRBV11-2 and J usage is TRBJ1-1; TRBD1 is a possible D gene (6 bases). This CDR3 region has 16 residues. Germline V gene lookup returns CDR1 SGHAT and CDR2 FQNNGV. Trimming cost V 6 bases and J 3 bases, with 20 bases left between them. The CDR3 here is CASREDRILLYTEAFF. The CDR3 nucleotides read TGTGCCAGCAGGGAAGACAGGATTCTCCTTTACACTGAAGCTTTCTTT.

The chain recombines TRBV27 with TRBJ2-7; possibly TRBD2 for D (6 bases). Germline assignment: CDR1 MNHEY and CDR2 SMNVEV (reference sequence). The CDR3 extends over 15 amino acids. The V and J ends lost 9 bases and 2 bases respectively, with 20 bases between them. CDR3 coding DNA: TGTGCCAGTTCTTCTGTAGCGGAGCCGACCTACGAGCAGTACTTC. Amino acids: CASSSVAEPTYEQYF.

This clonotype has at least ten counts. The genes are TRBV19 and TRBJ2-5; TRBD1 might be the D (6 bases). The CDR3 has 16 amino acids. The V gene lost 6 bases and the J gene lost 6 bases, with 23 bases spanning the gap. Per germline, CDR1 LNHDA and CDR2 SQIVND (reference sequence). The CDR3 DNA is TGTGCCAGTAGCCTCCGGAACAGGGAGTGGGGGAAGACCCAGTACTTC. Protein: CASSLRNREWGKTQYF.

J is TRBJ2-7 and V is TRBV5-1; D remains unclear. Trimming pared 4 bases from V and 6 bases from J, leaving 14 bases between. CDR1 and CDR2 from the germline V gene are SGHRS and YFSETQ. The CDR3 is 13 amino acids. The CDR3: CASSRDLLVEQYF. The CDR3 nucleotides read TGCGCCAGCAGCCGTGATTTGCTTGTCGAGCAGTACTTC.

This clonotype was seen repeatedly, ten times or more. The chain couples TRBV2 to TRBJ1-1, with D maybe TRBD1 (5 bases). V lost 1 base to trimming and J lost 5 bases, with 11 bases between them. Germline lookup yields CDR1 SNHLY and CDR2 FYNNEI. This CDR3 has 14 amino acids. As DNA, the CDR3 is TGTGCCAGCAGTGAAGTTGGGGCAGGGACTGAAGCTTTCTTT. Protein product: CASSEVGAGTEAFF.

The rearrangement joins TRBV4-1 to TRBJ1-5; D remains unclear. The CDR3 is made up of 14 amino acids. Trimming took 1 base from V and 7 from J, leaving 11 bases between them. CDR1 is MGHRA and CDR2 is YSYEKL in the germline V gene. CDR3 residues: CASSQGPSVQPQHF. As DNA, the CDR3 is TGCGCCAGCAGCCAAGGACCCTCAGTCCAGCCCCAGCATTTT.

The chain carries TRBV20-1 and TRBJ2-5, with D hard to call. From germline, CDR1 is DFQATT and CDR2 SNEGSKA (reference sequence). This CDR3 contains 10 residues. The V and J ends lost 5 bases and 5 bases respectively, with 6 bases between them. The CDR3 nucleotides read TGCAGTGCTCCTTTGGAGACCCAGTACTTC. It specifies CSAPLETQYF.

This clonotype showed up many times. The chain couples TRBV20-1 to TRBJ1-1; D gene unclear. This CDR3 region has 11 residues. Per the germline V gene, CDR1 is DFQATT and CDR2 is SNEGSKA (reference sequence). The CDR3 protein is CREGGSTEAFF. CDR3 DNA: TGCAGAGAGGGAGGGAGCACTGAAGCTTTCTTT.

This clonotype was observed at least ten times. This chain joins TRBV28 and TRBJ2-7, with 9 bases matching TRBD1. CDR1 MDHEN and CDR2 SYDVKM come from the germline V gene. V gave up 4 bases and J gave up 0 bases; unmatched junction bases: 7. The CDR3 sequence is 16 residues long. In DNA form, the CDR3 reads TGTGCCAGCAGTTCTTCCGGGACAGGGAGCTCCTACGAGCAGTACTTC. Its protein is CASSSSGTGSSYEQYF. Full variable domain (remainder filled in from reference TRBV28 and TRBJ2-7): DVKVTQSSRYLVKRTGEKVFLECVQDMDHENMFWYRQDPGLGLRLIYFSYDVKMKEKGDIPEGYSVSREKKERFSLILESASTNQTSMYLCASSSSGTGSSYEQYFGPGTRLTVT.

The V call is TRBV5-1, the J call TRBJ2-2; tentatively, D is TRBD1 or TRBD2 (6 bases each). This CDR3 contains 15 residues. Trimming cost V 3 bases and J 5 bases, with 14 bases left between them. The germline gives CDR1 SGHRS, CDR2 YFSETQ. As DNA, the CDR3 is TGCGCCAGCAGCTACAGACAGGCGGGGACCGGGGAGCTGTTTTTT. Protein product: CASSYRQAGTGELFF. The full variable domain, in which reference TRBV5-1 and TRBJ2-2 provide the parts outside the CDR3, is KAGVTQTPRYLIKTRGQQVTLSCSPISGHRSVSWYQQTPGQGLQFLFEYFSETQRNKGNFPGRFSGRQFSNSRSEMNVSTLELGDSALYLCASSYRQAGTGELFFGEGSRLTVL.

This clonotype was picked up many times. V is TRBV15 and J is TRBJ1-1; TRBD1 might be the D (5 bases). CDR3 length: 17 residues. CDR1 is LNHNV, CDR2 YYDKDF, per germline (reference sequence). Trimming stripped 0 bases from V and 0 bases from J, with 14 bases between. The chain's CDR3 is CATSRDLRGAMNTEAFF. The CDR3, as DNA: TGTGCCACCAGCAGAGATCTTAGGGGAGCCATGAACACTGAAGCTTTCTTT.

In its sample, this clonotype was seen many times. The rearrangement links TRBV7-4 to TRBJ1-2; D is undetermined. The germline V and J ends were trimmed by 3 bases and 8 bases, with 16 bases remaining between them. The CDR3 consists of 14 residues. CDR1 SGHVT and CDR2 SQSDAQ come from the germline V gene. The CDR3 bases are TGTGCCAGCAGCTTTCTGGGCATTGTCAAGGGCTACACCTTC. Its translation: CASSFLGIVKGYTF.

This clonotype appeared many times. The chain has TRBV2 and TRBJ1-5, with D maybe TRBD1 (6 bases). CDR1 and CDR2 (germline): SNHLY, FYNNEI. This CDR3 is 14 amino acids long. Trimming took 3 bases from V and 7 from J, leaving 13 bases between them. The CDR3 nucleotides read TGTGCCAGCAGTGAGAGCGGGGGCGCCCAGCCCCAGCATTTT. Protein: CASSESGGAQPQHF.

This clonotype showed up just a few times. One base away lies a much larger clone, so this may be a sequencing read error. The V and J genes are TRBV7-9 and TRBJ2-5, with 7 positions matching TRBD2. This CDR3 contains 14 residues. V lost 4 bases to trimming and J lost 10 bases; unmatched junction nucleotides: 12. Germline values: CDR1 SEHNR, CDR2 FQNEAQ (reference sequence). CDR3 bases: TGTGCCAGCAGCTACCACCGGTGGGGAGGGGTCCAGTACTTC. This translates into CASSYHRWGGVQYF.

There are many counts of this clonotype. The chain recombines TRBV30 with TRBJ2-2, with D possibly called TRBD1 or TRBD2 (5 bases each). Per the germline V gene, CDR1 is GTSNPN and CDR2 is SVGIG (reference sequence). Between the trimmed V and J ends, which lost 5 bases and 5 bases, there was a span of 15 bases. This CDR3 has 14 amino acids. The CDR3 sequence: CAWGTGAHTGELFF. The CDR3 nucleotides read TGTGCCTGGGGGACCGGGGCACATACCGGGGAGCTGTTTTTT.

J is TRBJ2-4 and V is TRBV10-3; 8 bases align to TRBD1. The CDR3 runs to 14 residues. The V gene's germline CDR1 is ENHRY and CDR2 SYGVKD. With 6 bases clipped from V and 5 bases from J, the junction kept 6 bases outside the gene matches. Here the CDR3 reads CAIRRGQGQNIQYF. For the CDR3, the DNA is TGTGCCATCAGACGCGGACAGGGCCAAAACATTCAGTACTTC.